This note documents a single TCR beta chain sequence. Germline values: CDR1 SEHNR, CDR2 FQNEAQ (reference sequence). CDR3 length: 15 residues. Trimming pared 5 bases from V and 5 bases from J, leaving 18 bases between. In TCRdb, the RT-PCR reads were re-called with MiXCR into one record per CDR3 protein. The table includes about 680,000 distinct CDR3 sequences, 12% to 15% detected once. This clonotype was obtained from a female donor in good health, serving as a healthy control. The sample taken for sequencing was memory CD4+ T cells from blood. The genes are TRBV7-9 and TRBJ2-5, with D perhaps given as TRBD1 or TRBD2 (5 bases each). The CDR3 DNA reads TGTGCCAGCAGCCCCGGGAAACTAGAGGGGGAGACCCAGTACTTC. It codes for CASSPGKLEGETQYF.